This T cell receptor beta chain was captured in a study of cytomegalovirus exposure and HLA in healthy donors. Whole-study context: Of around 410 genotyped donors, roughly 81% grouped in the Caucasian-associated ancestry cluster.

The PCR contained 60 Vbeta and 13 Jbeta primers. Profiled with immunoSEQ multiplex PCR; TCRdb holds only in-frame clones, not every one. The table lists 100,000 to 150,000 clones. Details on this clone: Its specificity is unknown.

Donors consisted of healthy bone marrow donors. Sampled while nominally healthy, donors likely had unrecorded immune exposures. Study-wide points: The study labeled fewer than 200 TCR beta chains cytomegalovirus-associated.

There are 13 residues in the CDR3. Trimming pared 1 base from V and 4 bases from J, leaving 7 bases between. CDR1 and CDR2 (germline): SGHNT, YENEEA. This sequence joins TRBV11-3 and TRBJ1-1, with D uncertain. The sequence came from a man younger than 35 in good health and CMV-seronegative. Sequences were obtained from PBMCs. DNA of the CDR3: TGTGCCAGCAGCTTAGTGGGGAGCACTGAAGCTTTCTTT. Amino acid sequence: CASSLVGSTEAFF.